This T cell receptor beta chain was captured in a study of blood T cells in healthy people across ages. The study's findings and limits: Higher diversity and more naive CD4+ cells were features of long-lived donors, compared to aged donors.

With a J-beta primer mix and a sample-barcoded 5' primer, a second PCR ran about 6 to 11 cycles. Each CDR3 protein gets one entry after TCRdb re-called the 5' RACE reads with MiXCR. The data show about 800,000 distinct CDR3 sequences, with roughly 25% seen just once and approximately 4% held by the top ten. From germline, CDR1 is SEHNR and CDR2 FQNEAQ (reference sequence). This CDR3 has 16 amino acids. This clonotype occurred a few times. Its target is not known. At one end the junction does not follow the germline gene, possibly because of a read error. The sample was also reused in another study, on T cells of mothers and their children. That paper notes: Healthy Caucasian mothers, a few in number, and their six children were the donors. Each mother gave over 9.5 million TCR beta CDR3 reads; each child, about 3 million. In unrelated and related pairs, TCR recombination output is shaped in a similar way by thymic selection.

Specimen: blood. V usage is TRBV7-9 and J usage is TRBJ2-6; D is perhaps TRBD1 (5 bases). The origin of this receptor is a boy aged 5-17 years in good health. This CDR3 is CASSLGRTSGANVLTF. CDR3 DNA: TGTGCCAGCAGCTTAGGACGGACCTCTGGGGCCAACGTCCTGACCTTC.